The 3 T cell receptor beta chains below were found in one sample sequenced in a study of blood T cell repertoires in COVID-19. Sequencing used immunoSEQ multiplex PCR; TCRdb keeps in-frame clones, though not all of them. The top ten hold roughly 14% of the sample, which has about 160,000 clones, 84% seen once. What was sequenced was peripheral blood. These receptor sequences come from a young man with active or convalescent COVID-19.

This chain connects TRBV7-2 to TRBJ1-2, with D perhaps TRBD1 (5 bases). Germline CDR1 is SGHTA and CDR2 is FQGNSA. The CDR3 extends over 13 amino acids. V was cut by 3 bases and J by 4 bases, with 9 bases left in between. CDR3 sequence reads: CASSLGEAYGYTF. The CDR3 DNA reads TGTGCCAGCAGCTTGGGGGAGGCCTATGGCTACACCTTC.

A note on this clone: A junction end diverges from the germline sequence, so it may reflect a read error. This chain connects TRBV10-3 to TRBJ2-7, with 11 bases fitting TRBD1. The CDR3 consists of 12 residues. Germline V gene sequence: CDR1 ENHRY, CDR2 SYGVKD. The CDR3 DNA follows: TGTGCCAAAACCCCGGGACAGGGGGATTCAAGGTTC. It specifies CAKTPGQGDSRF.

This chain links TRBV6-5 with TRBJ1-1, with D unclear. The CDR3 is 13 amino acids. Trimming shortened V by 6 bases and J by 4 bases, and 12 bases separated the two germline ends. Germline V lookup: CDR1 MNHEY, CDR2 SVGAGI. Here the CDR3 reads CASSFEGVTEAFF. In DNA form, the CDR3 reads TGTGCCAGCAGCTTTGAGGGAGTCACTGAAGCTTTCTTT.